This entry describes one T cell receptor (beta chain). These data are taken from a study of technical replicates of blood from a few donors. Data came from immunoSEQ multiplex PCR; TCRdb stores just in-frame clones and leaves some out. The data show 80,000 or so clones, 85% to 95% seen once. The CDR3 consists of 13 residues. Germline CDR1 and CDR2: SGHAT and FQNNGV. V gave up 1 base and J gave up 5 bases, with 7 bases separating them. The TCR originated in a human donor in good health. The chain couples TRBV11-2 to TRBJ2-3; tentative D call: TRBD1 (5 bases). Sequencing was done on a sample of T cells isolated from PBMCs. The CDR3 loop reads CASSLAGIDTQYF. DNA of the CDR3: TGTGCCAGCAGCTTAGCAGGGATAGATACGCAGTATTTT.